The 20 T cell receptor beta chains listed next were all sequenced from one sample in a study of OX40 agonist ivuxolimab in advanced cancers. The method was immunoSEQ multiplex PCR; TCRdb's version includes in-frame clones alone and lacks a portion of them. The table lists 23,000 or so clones, about 76% of them singletons. The source was CD4+ or CD8+ T cells sorted from blood, collected in a trial of the OX40 agonist ivuxolimab. The receptors come from an adult with an advanced solid tumor such as melanoma, head and neck, liver or kidney cancer.

The chain recombines TRBV7-8 with TRBJ1-5; tentative D call: TRBD1 (5 bases). Germline V gene lookup returns CDR1 SGHVS and CDR2 FQNEAQ. Trimming cost V 4 bases and J 1 base, with 8 bases left between them. This CDR3 has 14 amino acids. CDR3 in DNA: TGTGCCAGCAGCTGGGACCTCAGCAATCAGCCCCAGCATTTT. Translating it yields CASSWDLSNQPQHF. The complete variable domain, with remaining parts taken from reference TRBV7-8 and TRBJ1-5, reads GAGVSQSPRYKVAKRGQDVALRCDPISGHVSLFWYQQALGQGPEFLTYFQNEAQLDKSGLPSDRFFAERPEGSVSTLKIQRTQQEDSAVYLCASSWDLSNQPQHFGDGTRLSIL.

The chain has TRBV28 and TRBJ1-3; D may be TRBD1 (5 bases). The CDR3 length is 20 residues. Germline CDR1 is MDHEN and CDR2 is SYDVKM. Deletions cut 5 bases from V and 2 bases from J, with 28 bases between. The CDR3 reads CASSPRSGRSGIAPGNTIYF. The CDR3 DNA reads as TGTGCCAGCAGTCCGAGATCAGGGCGGAGTGGGATTGCGCCTGGAAACACCATATATTTT.

This chain joins TRBV7-9 and TRBJ1-4; 8 nucleotides align to TRBD1. J gave up 5 bases and V 4 bases, and 6 bases lay outside the gene matches. This CDR3 contains 15 residues. Germline assignment: CDR1 SEHNR and CDR2 FQNEAQ (reference sequence). This chain's CDR3 is CASSSTGARNEKLFF. The DNA for the CDR3 is TGTGCCAGCAGCTCGACAGGGGCCAGAAATGAAAAACTGTTTTTT.

The chain links TRBV5-6 to TRBJ2-3; TRBD2 agrees at 13 bases. J gave up 4 bases and V 4 bases, and 12 bases lay outside the gene matches. From germline, CDR1 is SGHDT and CDR2 YYEEEE. The CDR3 is 18 amino acids. The CDR3 is CASSVRTSGRRLADTQYF. CDR3 DNA: TGTGCCAGCAGCGTCCGGACTAGCGGGAGAAGGCTGGCAGATACGCAGTATTTT.

This chain uses TRBV4-3 with TRBJ2-2, with D unresolved. Trimming stripped 2 bases from V and 7 bases from J, with 17 bases between. The CDR3 is 16 residues long. Germline CDR1 reads LGHNA; CDR2 reads YSLEER. CDR3: CASSQNPSRGGGELFF. The CDR3, as DNA: TGCGCCAGCAGCCAAAATCCAAGCCGAGGCGGCGGGGAGCTGTTTTTT.

This clone came up a few times. J is TRBJ1-1 and V is TRBV19; weak D call: TRBD1 (6 bases). With 0 bases removed from V and 10 bases from J, the gap between germline ends came to 12 bases. Germline assignment: CDR1 LNHDA and CDR2 SQIVND (reference sequence). The CDR3 length is 13 residues. CDR3 sequence (DNA): TGTGCCAGTAGTATAGAAGGGACAAGGTCAGCTTTCTTT. Translated: CASSIEGTRSAFF.

This chain joins TRBV29-1 and TRBJ2-1; 7 bases fit TRBD2. Germline V gene lookup returns CDR1 SQVTM and CDR2 ANQGSEA. V lost 3 bases to trimming and J lost 0 bases; unmatched junction nucleotides: 11. This CDR3 is built from 17 residues. The CDR3 DNA sequence: TGCAGCGTTGATGAGGTGGTTGGGAGGGGCTCCTACAATGAGCAGTTCTTC. It specifies CSVDEVVGRGSYNEQFF.

The CDR3 sequence is CASSQEPAIPAYEQYF. CDR3 DNA sequence: TGCGCCAGCAGCCAAGAACCGGCCATTCCGGCCTACGAGCAGTACTTC. V gene TRBV4-1 combines with J gene TRBJ2-7; no clear D. With 0 bases removed from V and 2 bases from J, the gap between germline ends came to 14 bases. The germline CDR1 and CDR2 sequences are MGHRA and YSYEKL. The CDR3 runs 16 residues.

In its sample, this clone was seen a few times. This sequence joins TRBV6-1 and TRBJ1-2; D not resolved. CDR1 and CDR2 from the germline V gene are MNHNS and SASEGT. The length of the CDR3 is 14 residues. Trimming cost V 3 bases and J 0 bases, with 8 bases left between them. Here the CDR3 reads CASSDGQANYGYTF. The DNA of the CDR3 is TGTGCCAGCAGTGACGGCCAGGCTAACTATGGCTACACCTTC.

The rearrangement uses TRBV30 and TRBJ2-2, with unresolved D. The CDR3 totals 13 residues. V was shortened by 7 bases and J by 4 bases, with 13 bases between the two germline ends. CDR1 is GTSNPN, CDR2 SVGIG, per germline (reference sequence). In DNA, the CDR3 is TGTGCCTATGCTCGGTTCTCCACCGGGGAGCTGTTTTTT. As protein: CAYARFSTGELFF.

J is TRBJ1-6 and V is TRBV21-1. TRBV21-1 is listed as a pseudogene. CDR3 size: 16 residues. The CDR3 loop reads CASSKDVPAPNSPLHF. In DNA form, the CDR3 reads TGTGCCAGCAGCAAAGACGTCCCAGCTCCTAATTCACCCCTCCACTTT.

J is TRBJ1-1 and V is TRBV30; D is unclear. With 0 bases removed from V and 1 base from J, the gap between germline ends came to 6 bases. The CDR3 extends over 13 amino acids. CDR1 and CDR2 from the germline V gene are GTSNPN and SVGIG (reference sequence). CDR3 DNA sequence: TGTGCCTGGAGTGTACCCGGGAACACTGAAGCTTTCTTT. It is translated as CAWSVPGNTEAFF.

CDR3 in amino acids: CASSLNSQTYEQYF. For the CDR3, the DNA is TGTGCCAGCAGCTTAAACAGTCAAACCTACGAGCAGTACTTC. The rearrangement links TRBV7-3 to TRBJ2-7; D is uncertain. Per germline, CDR1 SGHTA and CDR2 FQGTGA. V lost 1 base to trimming and J lost 2 bases, with 9 bases between them. This CDR3 has 14 residues.

A few counts support this clone. The V call is TRBV5-1, the J call TRBJ2-3; 8 nucleotides agree with TRBD2. Germline CDR1 is SGHRS and CDR2 is YFSETQ. V was clipped by 5 bases and J by 2 bases; unmatched bases: 7. CDR3 length: 15 residues. This CDR3 reads CASRLAGIVTDTQYF. DNA of the CDR3: TGCGCCAGCAGGCTAGCGGGTATAGTCACAGATACGCAGTATTTT.

The gene calls are TRBV5-6 and TRBJ2-7; unclear D gene. Germline V gene data show CDR1 as SGHDT and CDR2 as YYEEEE. V was cut by 0 bases and J by 4 bases, with 5 bases left in between. The CDR3 runs 12 residues. The CDR3 protein is CASSLVGYEQYF. The CDR3 region has the DNA TGTGCCAGCAGCTTGGTTGGATACGAGCAGTACTTC.

This clone turned up a few times. Other DNA sequences in this sample translate to the same CDR3. The chain joins TRBV6-5 to TRBJ1-1, with a possible D match to TRBD1 (5 bases). Germline V lookup: CDR1 MNHEY, CDR2 SVGAGI. Trimming took 5 bases from V and 4 from J, leaving 5 bases between them. The CDR3 is 11 amino acids. The CDR3 region is CASSQGTEAFF. CDR3 coding DNA: TGTGCCAGCAGTCAGGGCACTGAAGCTTTCTTT.

The V call is TRBV10-3, the J call TRBJ2-5, with 7 bases aligning to TRBD2. Germline V gene lookup returns CDR1 ENHRY and CDR2 SYGVKD. CDR3 length: 13 amino acids. Trimming took 6 bases from V and 3 from J; bases not matched to a gene: 4. CDR3 in DNA: TGTGCCATCAGGGCTAGCGGTAAAGAGACCCAGTACTTC. Translated: CAIRASGKETQYF.

The rearrangement links TRBV7-9 to TRBJ2-5, with 7 bases lining up with TRBD1. The CDR3 is 14 residues long. CDR1 SEHNR and CDR2 FQNEAQ come from the germline V gene (reference sequence). J was trimmed by 4 bases and V by 5 bases; bases with no gene match: 7. DNA of the CDR3: TGTGCCAGCAGCCCGGGGACAGTGGGAGAGACCCAGTACTTC. This translates into CASSPGTVGETQYF.

The chain uses TRBV28 and TRBJ2-7; 9 bases match TRBD1. Germline CDR1 is MDHEN and CDR2 is SYDVKM. This CDR3 is built from 12 residues. This CDR3 reads CATRDRVSEQYF. CDR3 bases: TGTGCGACGAGGGACAGGGTATCCGAGCAGTACTTC.

The chain has TRBV19 and TRBJ2-2; TRBD2 agrees at 8 bases. The CDR3 sequence is 16 residues long. The germline CDR1 and CDR2 sequences are LNHDA and SQIVND (reference sequence). The trim removed 3 bases at V and 8 bases at J, leaving 11 bases unmatched. CDR3 residues: CASSIFPGLETGELFF. The CDR3 nucleotides read TGTGCCAGTAGTATCTTTCCGGGACTAGAGACAGGGGAGCTGTTTTTT.